These 16 T cell receptor beta chains came from one sample sequenced in a study of shared clonotypes between healthy human individuals. TCRdb's copy holds only in-frame clones and misses some; the assay was immunoSEQ multiplex PCR. Of 2 million to 3 million clones listed, 80% to 95% are singletons. Sequenced: naive CD4+ T cells from PBMCs. The subset is: CD45RA+ positively selected. These receptors all stem from a man aged 18 to 30 in good health. Some clones in this sample may be carry-over from other donors' samples.

The chain employs TRBV19 and TRBJ1-1; D remains unclear. Germline V gene data show CDR1 as LNHDA and CDR2 as SQIVND (reference sequence). The V gene lost 7 bases and the J gene lost 0 bases, with 12 bases spanning the gap. This CDR3 has 14 residues. CDR3 nucleotide sequence: TGTGCCAGTATCAGTCGGGGAATGAACACTGAAGCTTTCTTT. Its protein product is CASISRGMNTEAFF.

As regards this clone: Other nucleotide sequences from this sample produce the same CDR3. The chain recombines TRBV28 with TRBJ2-3, with TRBD2 matching over 12 bases. This CDR3 spans 15 amino acids. The germline gives CDR1 MDHEN, CDR2 SYDVKM. The junction had 7 bases not matched to a gene; V was cut back by 6 bases and J by 6 bases. This CDR3 is CASSSSGRAGDTQYF. The CDR3 coding sequence is TGTGCCAGCAGCTCTAGCGGGAGGGCTGGTGATACGCAGTATTTT.

The J gene is TRBJ2-1, the V gene TRBV28, with 8 bases fitting TRBD1. The CDR3 covers 16 residues. Germline lookup yields CDR1 MDHEN and CDR2 SYDVKM. The V and J ends lost 2 bases and 8 bases, in that order; junction bases with no gene match: 11. The CDR3 DNA reads as TGTGCCAGCAGTTTAGGAGGACAGGGTGGGTTCGATGAGCAGTTCTTC. It specifies CASSLGGQGGFDEQFF.

CDR3 protein: CASSYSTLRALEAFF. CDR3 DNA sequence: TGTGCCAGCAGTTACTCGACTCTAAGGGCCCTTGAAGCTTTCTTT. The rearrangement links TRBV6-5 to TRBJ1-1, with unresolved D. CDR3 length: 15 amino acids. CDR1 is MNHEY and CDR2 is SVGAGI in the germline V gene. V gave up 0 bases and J gave up 7 bases, with 15 bases separating them.

This chain links TRBV15 with TRBJ1-4; D not resolved. The CDR3 is 17 residues long. The V end was cut by 1 base, the J end by 5 bases, with 17 bases between. Germline CDR1 is LNHNV and CDR2 is YYDKDF (reference sequence). CDR3 DNA: TGTGCCACCAGCAGAGCCCGGCGGTGGCAGGTAAATGAAAAACTGTTTTTT. Its translation is CATSRARRWQVNEKLFF.

This clone was seen only once. The V gene is TRBV9, the J gene TRBJ2-5, with D possibly called TRBD1 or TRBD2 (5 bases each). The germline V and J ends were trimmed by 1 base and 5 bases, with 15 bases remaining between them. The CDR3 covers 15 residues. Germline CDR1 reads SGDLS; CDR2 reads YYNGEE. The CDR3 sequence: CASSVLGYGGETQYF. Here the CDR3 DNA reads TGTGCCAGCAGCGTATTAGGCTATGGGGGTGAGACCCAGTACTTC.

The gene calls are TRBV2 and TRBJ1-1; weak D call: TRBD1 (6 bases). The germline V gene has CDR1 SNHLY and CDR2 FYNNEI. Between the trimmed V and J ends, which lost 4 bases and 0 bases, there was a span of 12 bases. This CDR3 spans 15 amino acids. CDR3 region: CASSVSGGLNTEAFF. CDR3 DNA: TGTGCCAGCAGTGTTTCTGGGGGGCTGAACACTGAAGCTTTCTTT.

The chain joins TRBV27 to TRBJ2-7; 13 positions agree with TRBD2. V lost 6 bases, J lost 7 bases, and 6 bases stayed unmatched. CDR3 length equals 14 residues. The germline V gene encodes CDR1 MNHEY and CDR2 SMNVEV (reference sequence). The CDR3 sequence is CASSILAGGREQYF. Written as DNA, the CDR3 is TGTGCCAGCAGCATACTAGCGGGAGGGAGGGAGCAGTACTTC.

This rearrangement joins TRBV7-3 to TRBJ2-1, with D possibly TRBD2 on 6 matching bases. V gave up 5 bases and J gave up 5 bases, with 16 bases separating them. This CDR3 has 15 residues. The V gene's germline CDR1 is SGHTA and CDR2 FQGTGA. CDR3 sequence reads: CASSTGLPVDNEQFF. CDR3 sequence (DNA): TGTGCCAGCAGCACCGGACTACCCGTTGACAATGAGCAGTTCTTC.

This clone was seen a handful of times. The chain employs TRBV6-4 and TRBJ1-1, with unresolved D. V lost 4 bases and J lost 3, with 3 bases in between. This CDR3 has 11 amino acids. CDR1 is MRHNA and CDR2 is SNTAGT in the germline V gene. The CDR3 sequence is CASSVYTEAFF. CDR3 nucleotide sequence: TGTGCCAGCAGTGTTTACACTGAAGCTTTCTTT.

The rearrangement links TRBV29-1 to TRBJ2-3; 11 nucleotides align to TRBD2. Germline V lookup: CDR1 SQVTM, CDR2 ANQGSEA. The CDR3 runs 14 residues. V shed 7 bases and J 5 bases; nucleotides not matched to a gene: 8. In DNA, the CDR3 is TGCAGCGCTCCACTAGCGGGAGATCAAGATACGCAGTATTTT. Translated: CSAPLAGDQDTQYF.

The chain combines TRBV9 with TRBJ1-4; D is unclear. The CDR3 runs to 14 residues. Deletions cut 2 bases from V and 6 bases from J, with 11 bases between. Germline values: CDR1 SGDLS, CDR2 YYNGEE. CDR3 residues: CASSVGPRDEKLFF. The CDR3 region has the DNA TGTGCCAGCAGCGTTGGACCGAGGGATGAAAAACTGTTTTTT.

This clone was found a few times. This chain uses TRBV29-1 with TRBJ1-5; a possible D gene is TRBD1 (5 bases). Between the trimmed V and J ends, which lost 7 bases and 3 bases, there was a span of 13 bases. The length of the CDR3 is 13 residues. Per germline, CDR1 SQVTM and CDR2 ANQGSEA. In DNA, the CDR3 is TGCAGCGGTGGGATGGGACTCAATCAGCCCCAGCATTTT. It yields the protein CSGGMGLNQPQHF.

This sequence joins TRBV5-1 and TRBJ2-4; 12 nucleotides line up with TRBD2. Trimming removed 4 bases from V and 8 bases from J; junction bases left unmatched: 4. This CDR3 region has 14 residues. Germline lookup yields CDR1 SGHRS and CDR2 YFSETQ. The CDR3 DNA is TGCGCCAGCAGCCCGACTAGCGGGAGAGACATTCAGTACTTC. This sequence encodes CASSPTSGRDIQYF.

The genes are TRBV28 and TRBJ1-2; no firm D call. Germline values: CDR1 MDHEN, CDR2 SYDVKM. The CDR3 has 12 amino acids. Trimming removed 7 bases from V and 8 bases from J, with 14 bases in between. The CDR3 sequence is CASTRAYMGYTF. The DNA of the CDR3 is TGTGCCAGCACCCGTGCCTACATGGGCTACACCTTC.

V and J are TRBV28 and TRBJ2-5; 9 nucleotides agree with TRBD1. Gene TRBJ2-7 matches the end of the DNA better, so the J call may be wrong. There are 15 residues in the CDR3. The germline V gene has CDR1 MDHEN and CDR2 SYDVKM. The CDR3 protein is CASSLPGQGTYEQYF. The CDR3 DNA sequence: TGTGCCAGCAGCTTACCGGGACAGGGAACATACGAGCAGTACTTC.